The present TCR beta chain was sequenced within a study of blood T cell repertoires in COVID-19. The CDR3 runs to 16 residues. The germline V gene encodes CDR1 SGHNT and CDR2 YYREEE (reference sequence). Germline trimming cut 4 bases from V and 2 bases from J; bases unmatched to any gene: 6. Some clones are missing from TCRdb's copy, which holds only in-frame ones; the method was immunoSEQ multiplex PCR. The sample carries hundreds of thousands of clones, almost 90% recorded once. The receptor comes from a woman in her 30s with COVID-19, enrolled during active disease. Sequenced input: peripheral blood. The gene calls are TRBV5-4 and TRBJ2-7; 13 bases line up with TRBD2. CDR3 DNA sequence: TGTGCCAGCAGCCCGGGACTAGCGGGAAACACCTACGAGCAGTACTTC. Protein: CASSPGLAGNTYEQYF.